The 26 T cell receptor beta chains presented below share a single source sample, sequenced in a study of T cells in Graves' hyperthyroidism and ophthalmopathy. Amplification of TCR beta CDR3 regions used RNA as the template. HTBI primers were the set used in a first-round RT-PCR of the TCR CDR3. TCRdb called the multiplex PCR reads again in MiXCR, with one record for every CDR3 protein. The sample records 310,000 or so distinct CDR3 sequences, about 15% being singletons. Input material: blood. The receptors stem from a woman aged 55-75 years with Graves' ophthalmopathy.

This clonotype was recorded at least ten times. The chain joins TRBV20-1 to TRBJ1-5; maybe TRBD1 (5 bases). The germline V and J ends were trimmed by 6 bases and 6 bases, with 12 bases remaining between them. CDR3 length equals 12 residues. From germline, CDR1 is DFQATT and CDR2 SNEGSKA (reference sequence). The CDR3 DNA is TGCAGTGCCCCCCCCGGGGGTCAGCCCCAGCATTTT. It specifies CSAPPGGQPQHF.

This clonotype was picked up many times. The V call is TRBV9, the J call TRBJ1-1, with D perhaps matching TRBD1 (6 bases). The CDR3 contains 15 residues. Germline CDR1 reads SGDLS; CDR2 reads YYNGEE. Between the trimmed V and J ends, which lost 0 bases and 4 bases, there was a span of 13 bases. CDR3 in amino acids: CASSVDGSGATEAFF. Here the CDR3 DNA reads TGTGCCAGCAGCGTAGACGGGTCGGGGGCCACTGAAGCTTTCTTT.

This clonotype was found a few times. This chain joins TRBV4-1 and TRBJ2-1, with 8 bases lining up with TRBD1. V lost 1 base and J lost 10; bases outside the gene matches: 15. The CDR3 has 17 residues. Germline CDR1 and CDR2: MGHRA and YSYEKL. The CDR3 spells CASSQVGGQVGSREQFF. The CDR3 nucleotides are TGCGCCAGCAGCCAAGTAGGGGGACAGGTTGGTTCAAGGGAGCAGTTCTTC.

V usage is TRBV14 and J usage is TRBJ2-3; TRBD2 matches at 8 bases. CDR1 and CDR2 from the germline V gene are SGHDN and FVKESK. This CDR3 has 16 amino acids. J lost 2 bases, V lost 1 base, and 5 bases had no gene match. CDR3 sequence: CASSQGLAQITDTQYF. CDR3 nucleotides: TGTGCCAGCAGCCAAGGACTAGCGCAGATCACAGATACGCAGTATTTT.

As concerns this clonotype: This clone may be a read error of a much larger clone one base away. This chain connects TRBV6-1 to TRBJ2-5; 10 positions agree with TRBD2. The CDR3 is 14 residues long. From germline, CDR1 is MNHNS and CDR2 SASEGT. V lost 7 bases to trimming and J lost 4 bases; unmatched junction nucleotides: 6. The CDR3 is CASNPAGGSETQYF. As DNA, the CDR3 is TGTGCCAGCAATCCAGCGGGGGGGTCAGAGACCCAGTACTTC.

This clonotype was observed many times. The chain joins TRBV10-3 to TRBJ1-5; D is perhaps TRBD1 (6 bases). The CDR3 contains 16 residues. Between the trimmed V and J ends, which lost 2 bases and 11 bases, there was a span of 22 bases. Germline loops: CDR1 ENHRY, CDR2 SYGVKD. This CDR3 is CAISETTFTGIGAQHF. The CDR3 DNA follows: TGTGCCATCAGTGAGACGACATTTACAGGGATCGGAGCCCAGCATTTT.

This chain joins TRBV10-3 and TRBJ2-7; 8 bases match TRBD2. V was clipped by 9 bases and J by 5 bases; unmatched bases: 3. CDR3 size: 11 residues. Per the germline V gene, CDR1 is ENHRY and CDR2 is SYGVKD. The CDR3 nucleotides read TGTGCCATACGGGGGGGCCACGAGCAGTACTTC. This sequence encodes CAIRGGHEQYF.

This clonotype appeared many times. The chain combines TRBV6-1 with TRBJ2-5, with unresolved D. Germline V gene data show CDR1 as MNHNS and CDR2 as SASEGT. CDR3 length: 15 residues. Trimming removed 0 bases at V and 1 base at J, with 9 bases between. The CDR3 here is CASSEARQFQETQYF. Written as DNA, the CDR3 is TGTGCCAGCAGTGAAGCAAGGCAGTTCCAAGAGACCCAGTACTTC.

This clonotype was counted many times. The rearrangement uses TRBV5-1 and TRBJ1-1; 7 nucleotides match TRBD1. J was trimmed by 4 bases and V by 4 bases; bases with no gene match: 22. The CDR3 contains 19 residues. Germline V CDR1 and CDR2: SGHRS, YFSETQ. The CDR3 loop reads CASSHPGGVSAGGGTEAFF. CDR3 nucleotide sequence: TGCGCCAGCAGCCACCCAGGGGGGGTTTCCGCGGGGGGAGGCACTGAAGCTTTCTTT.

At least ten counts were recorded for this clonotype. The chain combines TRBV5-5 with TRBJ1-6; D remains unclear. V was cut by 0 bases and J by 8 bases, with 12 bases left in between. Germline values: CDR1 SGHKS, CDR2 YYEKEE (reference sequence). The CDR3 contains 15 residues. CDR3 region: CASSLVGSGDSPLHF. CDR3 in DNA: TGTGCCAGCAGCTTGGTGGGGTCCGGGGATTCACCCCTCCACTTT. Full variable domain (remainder filled in from reference TRBV5-5 and TRBJ1-6): DAGVTQSPTHLIKTRGQQVTLRCSPISGHKSVSWYQQVLGQGPQFIFQYYEKEERGRGNFPDRFSARQFPNYSSELNVNALLLGDSALYLCASSLVGSGDSPLHFGNGTRLTVT.

This clonotype was seen at least ten times. The V and J genes are TRBV6-2 or TRBV6-3 and TRBJ2-7, with 8 bases lining up with TRBD1. V gave up 0 bases and J gave up 3 bases; unmatched junction bases: 1. This CDR3 has 14 amino acids. Germline lookup yields CDR1 MNHEY and CDR2 SVGEGT. DNA for the CDR3: TGTGCCAGCAGTTACTCGGGGACAGGCTACGAGCAGTACTTC. Translated, it gives CASSYSGTGYEQYF.

This clonotype was observed at least ten times. The chain uses TRBV2 and TRBJ2-5; D is unclear. V was cut by 4 bases and J by 3 bases, with 18 bases left in between. Germline V gene lookup returns CDR1 SNHLY and CDR2 FYNNEI. The CDR3 covers 16 residues. CDR3 nucleotides: TGTGCCAGCAGTGGAGATAGGGTCGGCGCGAAAGAGACCCAGTACTTC. This sequence encodes CASSGDRVGAKETQYF.

Ten or more counts support this clonotype. The rearrangement links TRBV2 to TRBJ2-1, with D unclear. Germline V lookup: CDR1 SNHLY, CDR2 FYNNEI. Trimming stripped 4 bases from V and 8 bases from J, with 12 bases between. The CDR3 length is 13 residues. CDR3 amino acids: CASSVRLEDEQFF. DNA for the CDR3: TGTGCCAGCAGTGTCCGACTTGAGGATGAGCAGTTCTTC. The complete variable domain, with remaining parts taken from reference TRBV2 and TRBJ2-1, reads EPEVTQTPSHQVTQMGQEVILRCVPISNHLYFYWYRQILGQKVEFLVSFYNNEISEKSEIFDDQFSVERPDGSNFTLKIRSTKLEDSAMYFCASSVRLEDEQFFGPGTRLTVL.

This clonotype appeared a few times. This chain uses TRBV5-1 with TRBJ2-7; the match to TRBD1 covers 7 bases. V shed 6 bases and J 1 base; nucleotides not matched to a gene: 10. The germline CDR1 and CDR2 sequences are SGHRS and YFSETQ. This CDR3 has 15 residues. Written as DNA, the CDR3 is TGCGCCAGCAACAATTATTACAGGGGTTCCTACGAGCAGTACTTC. It yields the protein CASNNYYRGSYEQYF.

This clonotype has at least ten counts. The chain recombines TRBV20-1 with TRBJ1-4; a weak D match, TRBD1 (6 bases). Germline V lookup: CDR1 DFQATT, CDR2 SNEGSKA (reference sequence). Trimming took off 0 bases at V and 7 bases at J, with 15 bases between the two ends. The CDR3 has 15 amino acids. CDR3 loop: CSARDLGGAGEKLFF. In DNA, the CDR3 is TGCAGTGCTAGAGATTTGGGGGGCGCGGGTGAAAAACTGTTTTTT.

V usage is TRBV27 and J usage is TRBJ2-2; TRBD1 agrees at 8 bases. Germline CDR1 is MNHEY and CDR2 is SMNVEV (reference sequence). The CDR3 is 15 amino acids. The trim removed 1 base at V and 5 bases at J, leaving 3 bases unmatched. The CDR3 region has the DNA TGTGCCAGCAGTTTATATGACAGGGGAACCGGGGAGCTGTTTTTT. The encoded protein is CASSLYDRGTGELFF.

This clonotype has only a few counts. This chain uses TRBV19 with TRBJ1-2; 8 nucleotides match TRBD1. CDR1 and CDR2 (germline): LNHDA, SQIVND (reference sequence). V trimming: 8 bases; J trimming: 7 bases; junction bases outside the gene matches: 9. The CDR3 totals 13 residues. DNA of the CDR3: TGTGCCAGTCGGGACAGGATAAAGGGTGGCTACACCTTC. Its protein product is CASRDRIKGGYTF.

A remark on this clonotype: One end of the junction does not line up with germline, which may come from a read error. CDR3 region: CGSSIGWGQETQYF. For the CDR3, the DNA is TGTGGCAGTAGTATCGGGTGGGGCCAAGAGACCCAGTACTTC. V usage is TRBV19 and J usage is TRBJ2-5; D remains unclear. Germline CDR1 is LNHDA and CDR2 is SQIVND (reference sequence). This CDR3 region has 14 residues.

This clonotype was detected ten times or more. J is TRBJ2-5 and V is TRBV20-1, with 15 bases aligning to TRBD2. The CDR3 covers 18 residues. The J segment lost 1 base and the V segment lost 6 bases, leaving 12 bases of the junction unmatched. Germline assignment: CDR1 DFQATT and CDR2 SNEGSKA (reference sequence). The DNA of the CDR3 is TGCAGTGCCGATCATCCGGGACTAGCGGGGGGCCCCCAAGAGACCCAGTACTTC. Translation: CSADHPGLAGGPQETQYF.

CDR3 sequence reads: CAIRATDTQYF. The CDR3 region has the DNA TGTGCCATCAGGGCAACAGATACGCAGTATTTT. The J gene is TRBJ2-3, the V gene TRBV10-3; D remains unclear. The CDR3 covers 11 residues. The V gene's germline CDR1 is ENHRY and CDR2 SYGVKD. Deletions cut 6 bases from V and 3 bases from J, with 4 bases between.

This clonotype was counted at least ten times. This chain links TRBV30 with TRBJ2-7; D may be TRBD1 (6 bases). The length of the CDR3 is 12 residues. Per the germline V gene, CDR1 is GTSNPN and CDR2 is SVGIG (reference sequence). With 2 bases removed from V and 4 bases from J, the gap between germline ends came to 9 bases. CDR3 sequence (DNA): TGTGCCTGGAGTCATGACAGGTACGAGCAGTACTTC. Translation: CAWSHDRYEQYF.

This clonotype showed up many times. The chain uses TRBV7-2 and TRBJ2-2, with D possibly TRBD1 on 6 matching bases. Germline CDR1 reads SGHTA; CDR2 reads FQGNSA. Trimming removed 8 bases from V and 3 bases from J, with 19 bases in between. The CDR3 extends over 16 amino acids. The CDR3 loop is CASPRTRGSDTGELFF. The DNA for the CDR3 is TGTGCCAGCCCGAGAACCAGGGGATCGGACACCGGGGAGCTGTTTTTT.

This clonotype has just a few counts. The J gene is TRBJ2-2, the V gene TRBV5-1, with a tentative D call TRBD1 (6 bases). The V gene lost 4 bases and the J gene lost 2 bases, with 12 bases spanning the gap. The V gene's germline CDR1 is SGHRS and CDR2 YFSETQ. This CDR3 has 15 amino acids. CDR3 residues: CASSGGQINTGELFF. In nucleotides, the CDR3 is TGCGCCAGCAGCGGAGGACAGATTAACACCGGGGAGCTGTTTTTT.

This clonotype has a count of ten or more. V usage is TRBV7-8 and J usage is TRBJ1-1; D unresolved. The germline CDR1 and CDR2 sequences are SGHVS and FQNEAQ. Trimming stripped 7 bases from V and 6 bases from J, with 18 bases between. The CDR3 runs 14 residues. The CDR3 coding sequence is TGTGCCAGCATCGACCGGACGGGATCATCTGAAGCTTTCTTT. Translation: CASIDRTGSSEAFF.

This clonotype was seen a handful of times. The V and J genes are TRBV11-1 and TRBJ1-3, with TRBD1 as a possible D gene (6 bases). The germline V gene encodes CDR1 SGHAT and CDR2 FQDESV (reference sequence). The CDR3 contains 21 residues. The V end was cut by 5 bases, the J end by 0 bases, with 29 bases between. The CDR3: CASSPDVQQDSRKPSGNTIYF. The CDR3 bases are TGTGCCAGCAGCCCGGACGTTCAACAGGACAGCCGAAAACCCTCTGGAAACACCATATATTTT.

In its sample, this clonotype was seen many times. This chain uses TRBV20-1 with TRBJ2-5; 8 positions match TRBD1. The CDR3 consists of 15 residues. The germline CDR1 and CDR2 sequences are DFQATT and SNEGSKA (reference sequence). With V trimmed by 3 bases and J by 2 bases, 8 bases remained unmatched. The DNA of the CDR3 is TGCAGTGCTAGGAGGACAGGGCGGTTACAAGAGACCCAGTACTTC. Protein product: CSARRTGRLQETQYF.